This record concerns one T cell receptor (beta chain) sequence. Its specificity is not known. The entry originates in a study of T cells after yellow fever vaccination. Study-wide results and caveats: Booster sampling recovered most clones from primary vaccination (around 97% CD4, around 88% CD8). The CD4 and CD8 compartments had a small share of their clonotypes in common.

As TCR cDNA was made by 5'RACE template switching, a universal primer site and UMIs were added. TCRdb redid the calling of the 5' RACE reads with MiXCR, one entry per CDR3 protein. Of roughly 320,000 distinct CDR3 sequences listed, around 10% are singletons. V gave up 0 bases and J gave up 2 bases, with 9 bases separating them. The CDR3 spans 14 residues. Per the germline V gene, CDR1 is DFQATT and CDR2 is SNEGSKA (reference sequence). The specimen was CD4+ T cells sorted from PBMCs, collected 45 days after the yellow fever booster vaccination. The receptor was isolated from a man aged 18 to 30 who received the YFV17D yellow fever vaccine. V and J are TRBV20-1 and TRBJ2-3; D may be TRBD1 (6 bases). CDR3 sequence reads: CSARDPGVTDTQYF. CDR3 DNA: TGCAGTGCTAGAGACCCAGGGGTCACAGATACGCAGTATTTT.